Listed below are T cell receptor beta chains from one sample, sequenced in a study of Ad26.COV2.S vaccination and SARS-CoV-2 variants. The method was immunoSEQ multiplex PCR; TCRdb's version includes in-frame clones alone and lacks a portion of them. Of approximately 350,000 clones in the sample, around 90% were seen once. This sample comprised peripheral blood, obtained in a trial of Ad26.COV2.S vaccine versus placebo. The receptors here all came from a person between 18 and 65 years old who received the Ad26.COV2.S COVID-19 vaccine or a placebo. Both conserved end residues are part of each CDR3. A D gene is named only where the DNA matches it firmly. Size values are once, few and many counts, or a class for expanded clones, and some rows have none.

D	V	size	J	CDR3	DNA
.	TRBV19	.	TRBJ1-3	CASTGTGFSGNTIYF	TGTGCCAGTACGGGGACGGGGTTCTCTGGAAACACCATATATTTT
.	TRBV6-1	.	TRBJ2-1	CASSEGVHRFF	TGTGCCAGCAGTGAAGGGGTACATAGGTTCTTC
.	TRBV7-8	.	TRBJ1-2	CASSLYESGYTF	TGTGCCAGCAGCTTATATGAAAGTGGCTACACCTTC
TRBD2	TRBV28	.	TRBJ2-1	CASSLLSGGTYNEQFF	TGTGCCAGCAGTTTACTTTCGGGGGGAACCTACAATGAGCAGTTCTTC
.	TRBV29-1	.	TRBJ2-7	CSVDSQDTTYEQYF	TGCAGCGTTGACTCCCAGGATACTACCTACGAGCAGTACTTC
TRBD2	TRBV5-1	.	TRBJ2-3	CASSWAGGIYTDTQYF	TGCGCCAGCAGCTGGGCGGGGGGGATATACACAGATACGCAGTATTTT
TRBD1	TRBV14	.	TRBJ1-4	CASSQVGGYEKLFF	TGTGCCAGCAGCCAAGTAGGGGGCTATGAAAAACTGTTTTTT
.	TRBV12-3/TRBV12-4	once	TRBJ1-1	CASSFSGLAFF	TGTGCCAGCAGTTTTTCTGGGTTAGCTTTCTTT
.	TRBV2	few	TRBJ1-5	CASTTGTGVKPQHF	TGTGCCAGCACTACCGGGACCGGGGTAAAGCCCCAGCATTTT
.	TRBV7-2	.	TRBJ1-4	CASSWTATNEKLFF	TGTGCCAGCAGCTGGACAGCAACTAATGAAAAACTGTTTTTT
.	TRBV12-3/TRBV12-4	few	TRBJ1-2	CASSLTPNYGYTF	TGTGCCAGCAGCTTAACACCCAACTATGGCTACACCTTC
.	TRBV6-5	.	TRBJ1-1	CASTRGSTEAFF	TGTGCCAGCACTCGGGGGAGCACTGAAGCTTTCTTT
.	TRBV3-1/TRBV3-2	.	TRBJ2-7	CASSQPPGDEQYF	TGTGCCAGCAGCCAACCCCCTGGGGACGAGCAGTACTTC
.	TRBV14	.	TRBJ1-5	CASSQDSNQPQHF	TGTGCCAGCAGCCAAGACAGCAATCAGCCCCAGCATTTT
.	TRBV5-5	.	TRBJ1-2	CASSLVSGTDYGYTF	TGTGCCAGCAGCTTGGTGTCAGGGACCGACTATGGCTACACCTTC
.	TRBV5-6	.	TRBJ2-3	CASSLDGAPSTDTQYF	TGTGCCAGCAGCTTGGACGGGGCTCCTAGCACAGATACGCAGTATTTT
.	TRBV4-1	.	TRBJ2-2	CASSQEGVQPQPADTGELFF	TGCGCCAGCAGCCAAGAAGGCGTACAGCCTCAGCCGGCGGACACCGGGGAGCTGTTTTTT
TRBD2	TRBV5-1	.	TRBJ2-5	CASSPNGLAGGWETQYF	TGCGCCAGCAGCCCCAACGGACTAGCGGGGGGCTGGGAGACCCAGTACTTC